These T cell receptor beta chains were read from a single sample in a study of cytomegalovirus exposure and HLA in healthy donors. Here immunoSEQ multiplex PCR was the method, and the copy in TCRdb shows in-frame clones only, minus some. The table includes approximately 150,000 clones, roughly two thirds detected once. The specimen was PBMCs. Source of these receptors: a woman aged 18-29 years in good health and CMV-seropositive. The CDR3 runs from the conserved cysteine through the conserved F or W. Fields, in order: CDR3 DNA, CDR3 protein, clone size, J gene, D gene, V gene. D genes are given only for firm matches. Size values are once, few and many counts, or a class for expanded clones, and some rows have none.

CDR3nt: TGTGCCAGCATCAAGAACGGGGACAGGGCCCGGAACACCATATATTTT
CDR3aa: CASIKNGDRARNTIYF
abundance: -
j_gene: TRBJ1-3
d_gene: TRBD1
v_gene: TRBV19

CDR3nt: TGTGCCAGCAGCCGGACAGGGCCCGATCAGCCCCAGCATTTT
CDR3aa: CASSRTGPDQPQHF
abundance: -
j_gene: TRBJ1-5
d_gene: TRBD1
v_gene: TRBV7-2

CDR3nt: TGCGCCAGCAGCTTCCAGCGGGGGGGCCGAGACACCGGGGAGCTGTTTTTT
CDR3aa: CASSFQRGGRDTGELFF
abundance: -
j_gene: TRBJ2-2
d_gene: TRBD2
v_gene: TRBV5-1

CDR3nt: TGTGCCAGCAGCCCGGACAGAGCCCAAGAGACCCAGTACTTC
CDR3aa: CASSPDRAQETQYF
abundance: -
j_gene: TRBJ2-5
d_gene: -
v_gene: TRBV9

CDR3nt: TGTGCCAGCAGCCCCTTTAATTCAGGGGCGAACACCGGGGAGCTGTTTTTT
CDR3aa: CASSPFNSGANTGELFF
abundance: -
j_gene: TRBJ2-2
d_gene: -
v_gene: TRBV7-6

CDR3nt: TGTGCCAGTAGAGGACTGTCGTCTAGCACAGATACGCAGTATTTT
CDR3aa: CASRGLSSSTDTQYF
abundance: -
j_gene: TRBJ2-3
d_gene: -
v_gene: TRBV19

CDR3nt: TGTGCCAGCAGTCCATTCACAGATACGCAGTATTTT
CDR3aa: CASSPFTDTQYF
abundance: -
j_gene: TRBJ2-3
d_gene: -
v_gene: TRBV2

CDR3nt: TGTGCCAGCAGCACCTTAGACAGAAGTGAGCAGTACTTC
CDR3aa: CASSTLDRSEQYF
abundance: -
j_gene: TRBJ2-7
d_gene: -
v_gene: TRBV7-2

CDR3nt: TGTGCCAGCAGCCAAGGGACAGGGGCAGATACGCAGTATTTT
CDR3aa: CASSQGTGADTQYF
abundance: -
j_gene: TRBJ2-3
d_gene: TRBD1
v_gene: TRBV4-2

CDR3nt: TGTGCCAGCCGGCGGGACTCTGGGGCCAACGTCCTGACTTTC
CDR3aa: CASRRDSGANVLTF
abundance: -
j_gene: TRBJ2-6
d_gene: -
v_gene: TRBV28

CDR3nt: TGTGCCAGCAGCTTTGACAGGGCTCTCACAGATACGCAGTATTTT
CDR3aa: CASSFDRALTDTQYF
abundance: -
j_gene: TRBJ2-3
d_gene: TRBD1
v_gene: TRBV5-4

CDR3nt: TGTGCCAGCAGTACAAGTGGACAGGGGGCGGGTGGCTACACCTTC
CDR3aa: CASSTSGQGAGGYTF
abundance: few
j_gene: TRBJ1-2
d_gene: TRBD1
v_gene: TRBV27

CDR3nt: TGCGCCAGCAGCCCAGGCGCCCCCGGCACAGATACGCAGTATTTT
CDR3aa: CASSPGAPGTDTQYF
abundance: -
j_gene: TRBJ2-3
d_gene: -
v_gene: TRBV4-1

CDR3nt: TGTGCCAGCAGCCGGGAGGGGACTGAAGCTTTCTTT
CDR3aa: CASSREGTEAFF
abundance: -
j_gene: TRBJ1-1
d_gene: -
v_gene: TRBV7-9

CDR3nt: TGTGCCTGGAGCTCGGCGGGGGGCGGCACAGATACGCAGTATTTT
CDR3aa: CAWSSAGGGTDTQYF
abundance: -
j_gene: TRBJ2-3
d_gene: TRBD2
v_gene: TRBV30

CDR3nt: TGTGCCAGCAGTCCCGGGACATACTACGAGCAGTACTTC
CDR3aa: CASSPGTYYEQYF
abundance: -
j_gene: TRBJ2-7
d_gene: -
v_gene: TRBV6-5

CDR3nt: TGTGCCAGCAGCTTAGCGGGAGGAGATAATTCACCCCTCCACTTT
CDR3aa: CASSLAGGDNSPLHF
abundance: -
j_gene: TRBJ1-6
d_gene: -
v_gene: TRBV7-2

CDR3nt: TGTGCCAGTAGTATAACAGTTAGCGATCAGCCCCAGCATTTT
CDR3aa: CASSITVSDQPQHF
abundance: -
j_gene: TRBJ1-5
d_gene: -
v_gene: TRBV19

CDR3nt: TGCGCCAGCAGCCAAGACGGGACAGGGAACACTGAAGCTTTCTTT
CDR3aa: CASSQDGTGNTEAFF
abundance: -
j_gene: TRBJ1-1
d_gene: TRBD1
v_gene: TRBV4-3

CDR3nt: TGTGCCAGCAGCCCCTCAATCGGCTCCTACAATGAGCAGTTCTTC
CDR3aa: CASSPSIGSYNEQFF
abundance: -
j_gene: TRBJ2-1
d_gene: -
v_gene: TRBV9

CDR3nt: TGCGCCAGCAGCCCTGCGGGGGAACCCACAGATACGCAGTATTTT
CDR3aa: CASSPAGEPTDTQYF
abundance: -
j_gene: TRBJ2-3
d_gene: TRBD2
v_gene: TRBV5-1

CDR3nt: TGCGCCAGCAGCGGGGATTCGGACAGTTACTCCTACAATGAGCAGTTCTTC
CDR3aa: CASSGDSDSYSYNEQFF
abundance: -
j_gene: TRBJ2-1
d_gene: -
v_gene: TRBV5-1

CDR3nt: TGTGCCAGCAGTTCCGACGGGACAGGTGGGGGGACTGAAGCTTTCTTT
CDR3aa: CASSSDGTGGGTEAFF
abundance: few
j_gene: TRBJ1-1
d_gene: TRBD1
v_gene: TRBV6-6

CDR3nt: TGCAGCGCCTACCGGGACAGGGTATTCTTC
CDR3aa: CSAYRDRVFF
abundance: -
j_gene: TRBJ2-1
d_gene: TRBD1
v_gene: TRBV29-1

CDR3nt: TGTGCCAGCAGCCGGGACAGGGATGCTTTCTTT
CDR3aa: CASSRDRDAFF
abundance: -
j_gene: TRBJ1-1
d_gene: TRBD1
v_gene: TRBV5-6

CDR3nt: TGTGCCAGCAAAAGACAGGGTGGTTACAATGAGCAGTTCTTC
CDR3aa: CASKRQGGYNEQFF
abundance: -
j_gene: TRBJ2-1
d_gene: TRBD1
v_gene: TRBV27

CDR3nt: TGTGCCAGCAGCTTTCCCCGGGGTGGGGGGGGCAATGAGCAGTTCTTC
CDR3aa: CASSFPRGGGGNEQFF
abundance: -
j_gene: TRBJ2-1
d_gene: TRBD2
v_gene: TRBV7-2

CDR3nt: TGTGCCTGGGGTGGACAGCCGAGCGAAAAACTGTTTTTT
CDR3aa: CAWGGQPSEKLFF
abundance: -
j_gene: TRBJ1-4
d_gene: -
v_gene: TRBV30

CDR3nt: TGTGCCAGCAGTGATACCTACGGGAGCCTGCTAAACTATGGCTACACCTTC
CDR3aa: CASSDTYGSLLNYGYTF
abundance: -
j_gene: TRBJ1-2
d_gene: -
v_gene: TRBV6-1

CDR3nt: TGTGCCAGCAGCGGATTCCTCGGGGGGTGGAATGAAAAACTGTTTTTT
CDR3aa: CASSGFLGGWNEKLFF
abundance: -
j_gene: TRBJ1-4
d_gene: -
v_gene: TRBV7-9

CDR3nt: TGTGCCAGCAGCCAAGTGACAGAAGAGACCCAGTACTTC
CDR3aa: CASSQVTEETQYF
abundance: -
j_gene: TRBJ2-5
d_gene: -
v_gene: TRBV4-2

CDR3nt: TGTGCCAGCAGTTTGGCAGGGGCGGATGGCTACACCTTC
CDR3aa: CASSLAGADGYTF
abundance: -
j_gene: TRBJ1-2
d_gene: -
v_gene: TRBV6-5

CDR3nt: TGTGCCAGCAGCGATTCCCCCCGGGGGAATCAGCCCCAGCATTTT
CDR3aa: CASSDSPRGNQPQHF
abundance: -
j_gene: TRBJ1-5
d_gene: -
v_gene: TRBV5-4

CDR3nt: TGTGCCAGCAGTTACCTACAGGGTTATTCACCCCTCCACTTT
CDR3aa: CASSYLQGYSPLHF
abundance: -
j_gene: TRBJ1-6
d_gene: -
v_gene: TRBV6-5

CDR3nt: TGCGCCAGCAGCTCTCCCCGGTACTCTTTAATGCGCGGGGGGTCCTACAATGAGCAGTTCTTC
CDR3aa: CASSSPRYSLMRGGSYNEQFF
abundance: -
j_gene: TRBJ2-1
d_gene: TRBD2
v_gene: TRBV5-1

CDR3nt: TGTGCCAGTAGTATCACGGGGGGCGTTTACAATGAGCAGTTCTTC
CDR3aa: CASSITGGVYNEQFF
abundance: -
j_gene: TRBJ2-1
d_gene: -
v_gene: TRBV19

CDR3nt: TGTGCCAGCAGGGGGAGGGCTAGCGCTGCCAATGAGCAGTTCTTC
CDR3aa: CASRGRASAANEQFF
abundance: once
j_gene: TRBJ2-1
d_gene: TRBD2
v_gene: TRBV7-2

CDR3nt: TGTGCCATCAGTGAGTCTGGACAGGGGAATTATGGCTACACCTTC
CDR3aa: CAISESGQGNYGYTF
abundance: -
j_gene: TRBJ1-2
d_gene: TRBD1
v_gene: TRBV10-3

CDR3nt: TGTGCCAGCAAAAGTTTTAAGGGGAACTATGGCTACACCTTC
CDR3aa: CASKSFKGNYGYTF
abundance: -
j_gene: TRBJ1-2
d_gene: -
v_gene: TRBV2

CDR3nt: TGTGCCAGCAGTTACTCCGACACTAACTATGGCTACACCTTC
CDR3aa: CASSYSDTNYGYTF
abundance: -
j_gene: TRBJ1-2
d_gene: -
v_gene: TRBV6-5

CDR3nt: TGCGCCAGCAGCTTGGAGGCACAGGCCTCCTACAATGAGCAGTTCTTC
CDR3aa: CASSLEAQASYNEQFF
abundance: -
j_gene: TRBJ2-1
d_gene: -
v_gene: TRBV5-1

CDR3nt: TGTGCCTGGTCCCGGAGACGGGGCACAGATACGCAGTATTTT
CDR3aa: CAWSRRRGTDTQYF
abundance: few
j_gene: TRBJ2-3
d_gene: -
v_gene: TRBV30

CDR3nt: TGTGCCAGCAGTTACGAAACCACAGGGATCTATGGCTACACCTTC
CDR3aa: CASSYETTGIYGYTF
abundance: -
j_gene: TRBJ1-2
d_gene: -
v_gene: TRBV6-5

CDR3nt: TGCGCCAGCAGACACGCGGGACTAGCGGGGGGGCCTTACAATGAGCAGTTCTTC
CDR3aa: CASRHAGLAGGPYNEQFF
abundance: -
j_gene: TRBJ2-1
d_gene: TRBD2
v_gene: TRBV23-1

CDR3nt: TGTGCCAGCAGCTTCCGGACAGGGGTGCTCCCGAACACTGAAGCTTTCTTT
CDR3aa: CASSFRTGVLPNTEAFF
abundance: -
j_gene: TRBJ1-1
d_gene: TRBD1
v_gene: TRBV5-6

CDR3nt: TGTGCCAGCTCACAAACTGACAGGGCTTCTGAAGCTTTCTTT
CDR3aa: CASSQTDRASEAFF
abundance: -
j_gene: TRBJ1-1
d_gene: TRBD1
v_gene: TRBV9

CDR3nt: TGTGCCAGTAGTCCCCCGAACAGGGGTGGATACGAGCAGTACTTC
CDR3aa: CASSPPNRGGYEQYF
abundance: -
j_gene: TRBJ2-7
d_gene: TRBD1
v_gene: TRBV19

CDR3nt: TGTGCCTTTGGACAGGGAACGGGGTATGGCTACACCTTC
CDR3aa: CAFGQGTGYGYTF
abundance: -
j_gene: TRBJ1-2
d_gene: TRBD1
v_gene: TRBV30

CDR3nt: TGCGCCAGCAGCCAAGATCCCGACACTGAAGCTTTCTTT
CDR3aa: CASSQDPDTEAFF
abundance: -
j_gene: TRBJ1-1
d_gene: -
v_gene: TRBV4-3

CDR3nt: TGTGCCAGCAGGACAGGGGATCATAGCGATGAGCAGTTCTTC
CDR3aa: CASRTGDHSDEQFF
abundance: -
j_gene: TRBJ2-1
d_gene: TRBD1
v_gene: TRBV6-1

CDR3nt: TGTGCCAGTAGTATTGGGGGGGGCCTAGCGGGGGGCCGGAACACAGATACGCAGTATTTT
CDR3aa: CASSIGGGLAGGRNTDTQYF
abundance: -
j_gene: TRBJ2-3
d_gene: TRBD2
v_gene: TRBV19

CDR3nt: TGTGCCATCGGGCAGGGGGCTTCCTACGAGCAGTACTTC
CDR3aa: CAIGQGASYEQYF
abundance: -
j_gene: TRBJ2-7
d_gene: TRBD1
v_gene: TRBV10-3

CDR3nt: TGTGCCAGCAGGCCGGGGACAGGGGGCTTGTATGGCTACACCTTC
CDR3aa: CASRPGTGGLYGYTF
abundance: -
j_gene: TRBJ1-2
d_gene: TRBD1
v_gene: TRBV6-5

CDR3nt: TGTGCCAGCAGCCCCCCCAGCGGGGGTATGGGAGATACGCAGTATTTT
CDR3aa: CASSPPSGGMGDTQYF
abundance: -
j_gene: TRBJ2-3
d_gene: TRBD2
v_gene: TRBV5-4

CDR3nt: TGTGCCAGCAGCGCAGGGACAGGGGGATCACCCCTCCACTTT
CDR3aa: CASSAGTGGSPLHF
abundance: -
j_gene: TRBJ1-6
d_gene: TRBD1
v_gene: TRBV9

CDR3nt: TGCAGCGTTGACCCGGGGAGAAACTATGGCTACACCTTC
CDR3aa: CSVDPGRNYGYTF
abundance: -
j_gene: TRBJ1-2
d_gene: -
v_gene: TRBV29-1

CDR3nt: TGTGCCTGGAGGGACAGCATCTACGAGCAGTACTTC
CDR3aa: CAWRDSIYEQYF
abundance: -
j_gene: TRBJ2-7
d_gene: -
v_gene: TRBV30